One and the same sample provided the 27 T cell receptor beta chains below, sequenced in a study of T cell responses to AZD1222 COVID-19 vaccine. Assay: immunoSEQ multiplex PCR; the TCRdb copy retains only in-frame clones and omits some. The table shows 57,000 or so clones, with 65% to 80% occurring only once. Here the sequenced sample was peripheral blood, taken on day 0 of AZD1222 vaccination. Every receptor here comes from an adult in good health.

The V call is TRBV2, the J call TRBJ2-7; 8 bases are a match to TRBD1. CDR1 and CDR2 (germline): SNHLY, FYNNEI. V lost 8 bases and J lost 7; bases outside the gene matches: 10. The CDR3 sequence is 13 residues long. CDR3 sequence: CASVRDRLEEQYF. CDR3 nucleotides: TGTGCCAGCGTACGGGACAGGCTGGAGGAGCAGTACTTC.

This clone came up once. This sequence joins TRBV3-1 (or the pseudogene TRBV3-2) and TRBJ1-2; D unclear. Germline CDR1 LGHDT, CDR2 YNNKEL (reference sequence). The length of the CDR3 is 13 residues. Deletions cut 4 bases from V and 7 bases from J, with 13 bases between. The CDR3 nucleotides read TGTGCCAGCAGCCGCCAAGGGCCCCTTGGCTACACCTTC. Protein product: CASSRQGPLGYTF.

This clone is classed as medium-sized. J is TRBJ2-5 and V is TRBV25-1, with TRBD1 as a possible D gene (6 bases). The germline CDR1 and CDR2 sequences are MGHDK and SYGVNS. V was clipped by 4 bases and J by 3 bases, with 15 bases between them. The CDR3 covers 15 residues. In DNA form, the CDR3 reads TGTGCCAGCAGTGGATACGCGGCAGGGGAAGAGACCCAGTACTTC. Protein: CASSGYAAGEETQYF.

The CDR3 region has the DNA TGTGCCAGCAGTCGCAAGGGGCAAGGATACGAGCAGTACTTC. This sequence encodes CASSRKGQGYEQYF. The rearrangement uses TRBV27 and TRBJ2-7; D is possibly TRBD1 (5 bases). Trimming took off 5 bases at V and 4 bases at J, with 15 bases between the two ends. The CDR3 has 14 residues. CDR1 is MNHEY, CDR2 SMNVEV, per germline (reference sequence).

This clone showed up just a few times. This sequence joins TRBV3-1 (or the pseudogene TRBV3-2) and TRBJ2-2, with TRBD2 matching over 11 bases. V shed 0 bases and J 3 bases; nucleotides not matched to a gene: 9. Looked up from germline, CDR1 is LGHDT and CDR2 is YNNKEL (reference sequence). The CDR3 loop spans 19 amino acids. CDR3 sequence: CASSQEWVQLAGDTGELFF. The CDR3 DNA sequence: TGTGCCAGCAGCCAAGAGTGGGTCCAACTAGCGGGGGACACCGGGGAGCTGTTTTTT.

There are a few counts of this clone. This rearrangement joins TRBV5-4 to TRBJ2-1; the match to TRBD2 covers 7 bases. CDR3 length: 15 residues. Trimming cost V 4 bases and J 2 bases; bases outside gene matches: 6. CDR1 is SGHNT, CDR2 YYREEE, per germline (reference sequence). CDR3 amino acids: CASSPTGLTYNEQFF. Written as DNA, the CDR3 is TGTGCCAGCAGCCCTACGGGACTAACCTACAATGAGCAGTTCTTC.

This sequence joins TRBV9 and TRBJ2-2, with 11 positions matching TRBD2. Looked up from germline, CDR1 is SGDLS and CDR2 is YYNGEE. CDR3 size: 16 residues. V lost 4 bases to trimming and J lost 1 base; unmatched junction nucleotides: 3. CDR3 sequence: CASSPGTSGNTGELFF. CDR3 bases: TGTGCCAGCAGCCCAGGGACTAGCGGGAACACCGGGGAGCTGTTTTTT.

V is TRBV4-1 and J is TRBJ2-7, with 8 nucleotides matching TRBD2. CDR1 MGHRA and CDR2 YSYEKL come from the germline V gene. There are 15 residues in the CDR3. J lost 3 bases, V lost 3 bases, and 7 bases had no gene match. CDR3 DNA sequence: TGCGCCAGCAGCCAGCTAGCGGGCGTTATCTACGAGCAGTACTTC. Translated: CASSQLAGVIYEQYF.

The V and J genes are TRBV4-3 and TRBJ2-7; the D is unclear. Trimming took off 1 base at V and 0 bases at J, with 10 bases between the two ends. Germline V gene sequence: CDR1 LGHNA, CDR2 YSLEER. The CDR3 spans 15 residues. The CDR3 DNA sequence: TGCGCCAGCAGCCAAGGAGGTTTTAACTCCTACGAGCAGTACTTC. It translates to CASSQGGFNSYEQYF.

This clone showed up just a few times. This chain uses TRBV14 with TRBJ1-3, with D uncertain. The CDR3 length is 12 residues. Trimming removed 1 base from V and 7 bases from J, with 5 bases in between. Germline V lookup: CDR1 SGHDN, CDR2 FVKESK. In DNA, the CDR3 is TGTGCCAGCAGCCAAGTCAGCAACACCATATATTTT. Translating it yields CASSQVSNTIYF.

The CDR3 nucleotides are TGTGCCAGCAGTTTTCTCGTTATGCGGGGGGCAGTATATGGCTACACCTTC. It specifies CASSFLVMRGAVYGYTF. The chain carries TRBV28 and TRBJ1-2, with D possibly TRBD1 on 6 matching bases. Between the trimmed V and J ends, which lost 3 bases and 5 bases, there was a span of 22 bases. Germline values: CDR1 MDHEN, CDR2 SYDVKM. This CDR3 spans 17 amino acids.

The chain couples TRBV30 to TRBJ1-5; D perhaps matches TRBD1 (6 bases). The CDR3 totals 17 residues. Germline CDR1 reads GTSNPN; CDR2 reads SVGIG (reference sequence). Trimming shortened V by 0 bases and J by 4 bases, and 19 bases separated the two germline ends. This CDR3 reads CAWSVLGGLGKNQPQHF. CDR3 DNA: TGTGCCTGGAGTGTACTAGGGGGGCTAGGGAAAAATCAGCCCCAGCATTTT.

The CDR3 here is CASSVTSFGEQFF. CDR3 nucleotide sequence: TGTGCCAGCAGTGTGACTAGCTTCGGTGAGCAGTTCTTC. V usage is TRBV2 and J usage is TRBJ2-1; 7 bases are shared with TRBD2. After removal of 4 bases from V and 9 bases from J, the junction contained 6 bases not matched to a gene. Germline assignment: CDR1 SNHLY and CDR2 FYNNEI. The CDR3 extends over 13 amino acids.

This rearrangement joins TRBV4-1 to TRBJ2-1, with D unclear. CDR3 length equals 15 residues. In germline, CDR1 is MGHRA, CDR2 YSYEKL. Deletions cut 0 bases from V and 2 bases from J, with 8 bases between. The chain's CDR3 is CASSQEYLTYNEQFF. DNA of the CDR3: TGCGCCAGCAGCCAAGAGTACCTAACCTACAATGAGCAGTTCTTC.

The chain joins TRBV27 to TRBJ2-3; no clear D. V was cut by 6 bases and J by 1 base, with 5 bases left in between. CDR1 is MNHEY and CDR2 is SMNVEV in the germline V gene (reference sequence). The CDR3 has 12 residues. DNA for the CDR3: TGTGCCAGCAGGACGGGCACAGATACGCAGTATTTT. Translating gives CASRTGTDTQYF.

There are a few counts of this clone. The J gene is TRBJ1-5, the V gene TRBV4-2; D is uncertain. The V and J ends lost 1 base and 5 bases respectively, with 9 bases between them. The CDR3 has 14 amino acids. Germline loops: CDR1 LGHNA, CDR2 YNFKEQ. CDR3 amino acids: CASSQVYDDQPQHF. The CDR3 DNA sequence: TGTGCCAGCAGCCAAGTTTACGACGATCAGCCCCAGCATTTT.

The V gene is TRBV5-8, the J gene TRBJ2-7; D call uncertain. The CDR3 length is 12 residues. The V and J ends lost 2 bases and 5 bases respectively, with 8 bases between them. Looked up from germline, CDR1 is SGHTS and CDR2 is YDEGEE. The CDR3 protein is CASSFGLNEQYF. The DNA of the CDR3 is TGTGCCAGCAGCTTTGGGTTGAACGAGCAGTACTTC. The full variable domain, rest sourced from reference TRBV5-8 and TRBJ2-7, is EAGVTQSPTHLIKTRGQQATLRCSPISGHTSVYWYQQALGLGLQFLLWYDEGEERNRGNFPPRFSGRQFPNYSSELNVNALELEDSALYLCASSFGLNEQYFGPGTRLTVT.

The table lists this clone with a few counts. In DNA, the CDR3 is TGTGCCAGCGGATATAGCGGGGGAATCTCCTACGAGCAGTACTTC. Its protein is CASGYSGGISYEQYF. The chain recombines TRBV7-9 with TRBJ2-7; TRBD2 matches 9 bases. The CDR3 is 15 residues long. Unmatched junction bases numbered 8, after V lost 8 bases and J lost 0 bases. Germline lookup yields CDR1 SEHNR and CDR2 FQNEAQ (reference sequence).

The V call is TRBV7-2, the J call TRBJ1-6, with 7 bases fitting TRBD1. The CDR3 covers 16 residues. Germline assignment: CDR1 SGHTA and CDR2 FQGNSA. Trimming cost V 2 bases and J 7 bases; bases outside gene matches: 8. DNA for the CDR3: TGTGCCAGCAGCTTAAATGTGGGCAGGGGGAATTCACCCCTCCACTTT. It yields the protein CASSLNVGRGNSPLHF.

This clone was observed a handful of times. The J gene is TRBJ1-1, the V gene TRBV18, with 9 nucleotides matching TRBD1. The CDR3 covers 20 residues. V dropped 5 bases and J dropped 5; count of bases not matched to a gene: 24. CDR1 KGHSH and CDR2 LQKENI come from the germline V gene. The CDR3 DNA sequence: TGTGCCAGCTCAAGATCAATCGCCCGGGACAGGGATTACCAAGGGACTGAAGCTTTCTTT. Protein: CASSRSIARDRDYQGTEAFF.

This rearrangement joins TRBV4-1 to TRBJ1-2; perhaps TRBD1 as D (6 bases). The CDR3 contains 15 residues. V gave up 0 bases and J gave up 1 base, with 9 bases separating them. Germline loops: CDR1 MGHRA, CDR2 YSYEKL. The CDR3 nucleotides are TGCGCCAGCAGCCAAGAAGAGGGGGTTAACTATGGCTACACCTTC. Translating gives CASSQEEGVNYGYTF.

This clone was observed once. The V gene is TRBV5-6, the J gene TRBJ2-7, with 10 bases identical to TRBD1. Germline V lookup: CDR1 SGHDT, CDR2 YYEEEE. The J segment lost 0 bases and the V segment lost 4 bases, leaving 7 bases of the junction unmatched. This CDR3 contains 16 residues. The CDR3 spells CASSRGQGVSSYEQYF. CDR3 nucleotide sequence: TGTGCCAGCAGCCGAGGACAGGGGGTCAGCTCCTACGAGCAGTACTTC.

The chain carries TRBV7-6 and TRBJ1-5, with D possibly being TRBD1 (5 bases). Germline loops: CDR1 SGHVS, CDR2 FNYEAQ. The germline V and J ends were trimmed by 4 bases and 6 bases, with 10 bases remaining between them. This CDR3 is built from 13 residues. CDR3 sequence (DNA): TGTGCCAGCAGCTATCAAAGGGGTCAGCCCCAGCATTTT. Translated, it gives CASSYQRGQPQHF. The whole variable domain, filled in from reference TRBV7-6 and TRBJ1-5, reads GAGVSQSPRYKVTKRGQDVALRCDPISGHVSLYWYRQALGQGPEFLTYFNYEAQQDKSGLPNDRFSAERPEGSISTLTIQRTEQRDSAMYRCASSYQRGQPQHFGDGTRLSIL.

This clone appeared once. The chain couples TRBV6-4 to TRBJ1-2, with 8 bases aligning to TRBD1. CDR3 length equals 15 residues. In germline, CDR1 is MRHNA, CDR2 SNTAGT. V lost 6 bases to trimming and J lost 4 bases; unmatched junction nucleotides: 10. The CDR3, as DNA: TGTGCCAGCAGCCCAGGACAGGGTGTTACCTATGGCTACACCTTC. Translated, it gives CASSPGQGVTYGYTF.

Here the CDR3 reads CASSPLRPSTDTQYF. CDR3 nucleotides: TGTGCCAGCAGCCCACTAAGGCCTAGCACAGATACGCAGTATTTT. The chain employs TRBV7-9 and TRBJ2-3; D is ambiguous. There are 15 residues in the CDR3. V lost 5 bases and J 0 bases, leaving 12 bases between the germline ends. The V gene's germline CDR1 is SEHNR and CDR2 FQNEAQ (reference sequence).

In DNA, the CDR3 is TGTGCCAGCAGTGAACCTGGTTTTCGCAATGAGCAGTTCTTC. This encodes CASSEPGFRNEQFF. This chain joins TRBV25-1 and TRBJ2-1, with no clear D. V was trimmed by 2 bases and J by 6 bases, leaving 11 bases between them. The CDR3 runs 14 residues. Germline V gene lookup returns CDR1 MGHDK and CDR2 SYGVNS.

The rearrangement links TRBV30 to TRBJ1-5, with D possibly being TRBD1 (5 bases). Germline CDR1 GTSNPN, CDR2 SVGIG (reference sequence). Trimming pared 2 bases from V and 0 bases from J, leaving 17 bases between. There are 17 residues in the CDR3. CDR3 loop: CAWSRGRQLNSNQPQHF. The CDR3, as DNA: TGTGCCTGGAGTAGGGGCAGGCAACTGAATAGCAATCAGCCCCAGCATTTT.